These T cell receptor beta chains were read from a single sample in a study of blood T cell repertoires in COVID-19. Profiling relied on immunoSEQ multiplex PCR, and the TCRdb table lists in-frame clones only, not all of them. The table has about 70,000 clones, around 83% seen once. Sequencing was carried out using peripheral blood. These receptors all stem from a woman over 75 with active or convalescent COVID-19. CDR3s leave out the opening cysteine and the closing phenylalanine or tryptophan. The order of the fields is J gene, D gene, V gene, clone size, CDR3 protein. A D gene is named only where the DNA matches it firmly. For some rows the clone size is stated as once, few or many, or as a class when expanded; others skip it.

>TRBJ2-2|-|TRBV3-1/TRBV3-2|-
ASSQGSRSNTGELF
>TRBJ1-6|-|TRBV12-5|-
ASAMRGNSPLH
>TRBJ2-2|-|TRBV19|-
ASSRLTNTGELF
>TRBJ2-1|TRBD2|TRBV9|-
ASSVVVSGGYNEQF
>TRBJ2-7|TRBD2|TRBV9|once
ASSAATSSVPEQY
>TRBJ2-1|TRBD2|TRBV5-4|-
ASSLEGLAYNEQF
>TRBJ1-1|TRBD1|TRBV3-1/TRBV3-2|-
ASSQAATGGGTEAF
>TRBJ2-3|-|TRBV2|-
ASILTTGGPLNTDTQY
>TRBJ1-2|TRBD1|TRBV6-1|once
ASSDPGTGDYGYT
>TRBJ1-1|-|TRBV6-5|-
ASSYSGFRGEAF